This TCR beta chain was recovered during a study of CD4+ T cells in melanoma. Turning to this clone: Its antigen remains unknown.

Study-wide findings and caveats: Diverse differentiation states were reported for melanoma neoantigen-specific CD4+ T cells. CD8+ T cell, macrophage and B cell function reportedly correlated with neoantigen-specific CD4+ T cells.

The CDR3 is 18 residues long. The V and J ends lost 4 bases and 4 bases, in that order; junction bases with no gene match: 15. Using immunoSEQ multiplex PCR, the repertoire was profiled, and TCRdb retains in-frame clones only, with some absent. The table lists about 15,000 clones, around four fifths of them singletons, with 5.5% to 8% in the top ten. J is TRBJ2-2 and V is TRBV23-1, with 7 bases that match TRBD1. TRBV23-1 is recorded as an ORF, its role being uncertain. What was sequenced was cells from a culture (not recorded whether cultured in vitro). The clonotype was recovered from a human donor with melanoma. The CDR3 DNA sequence: TGCGCCAGCAGTCCCCGAGACAGGGAGAATCTGGGCACCGGGGAGCTGTTTTTT. The encoded protein is CASSPRDRENLGTGELFF.